Below, 19 T cell receptor beta chains from the same sample are listed, as sequenced in a study of cytomegalovirus exposure and HLA in healthy donors. 13 Jbeta primers and 60 Vbeta primers were used for the PCR. Only in-frame clones appear in the TCRdb table, and some are missing; sequencing was by immunoSEQ multiplex PCR. The top ten clones hold 1.3% of a sample with 100,000 to 150,000 clones, 60% to 85% of them seen once. Sequencing was carried out using PBMCs. The receptors originated from a woman aged 35 to 49 in good health and CMV-seronegative.

The genes are TRBV10-2 and TRBJ1-1; D unresolved. Trimming shortened V by 7 bases and J by 0 bases, and 6 bases separated the two germline ends. CDR3 length: 12 residues. Germline V CDR1 and CDR2: WSHSY, SAAADI. This CDR3 reads CASNRVNTEAFF. The CDR3 region has the DNA TGCGCCAGCAACCGGGTGAACACTGAAGCTTTCTTT.

V usage is TRBV6-4 and J usage is TRBJ2-7; TRBD1 matches 7 bases. The CDR3 loop spans 13 amino acids. Germline CDR1 is MRHNA and CDR2 is SNTAGT. V shed 6 bases and J 8 bases; nucleotides not matched to a gene: 10. Here the CDR3 DNA reads TGTGCCAGCAGGAGACTGGACAGGATCAAGCAGTACTTC. It codes for CASRRLDRIKQYF.

This clone showed up just a few times. V and J are TRBV6-5 and TRBJ1-1; 7 bases align to TRBD1. Losses at the gene ends were 2 bases for V and 10 bases for J; bases not matched to a gene: 10. Germline V gene data show CDR1 as MNHEY and CDR2 as SVGAGI. The CDR3 totals 14 residues. This CDR3 reads CASSYRTDRVVAFF. DNA for the CDR3: TGTGCCAGCAGTTACCGAACAGACAGGGTGGTAGCTTTCTTT.

The chain combines TRBV7-9 with TRBJ2-5; no clear D gene. The CDR3 is made up of 12 amino acids. Germline CDR1 is SEHNR and CDR2 is FQNEAQ (reference sequence). V gave up 5 bases and J gave up 5 bases, with 9 bases separating them. The chain's CDR3 is CASSITRETQYF. CDR3 DNA sequence: TGTGCCAGCAGCATAACCCGGGAGACCCAGTACTTC.

This chain joins TRBV25-1 and TRBJ2-7, with D perhaps matching TRBD1 (5 bases). This CDR3 has 17 amino acids. CDR1 MGHDK and CDR2 SYGVNS come from the germline V gene. Deletions cut 1 base from V and 0 bases from J, with 16 bases between. The CDR3 loop reads CASSEFLRQNNSYEQYF. For the CDR3, the DNA is TGTGCCAGCAGTGAATTCCTGCGACAGAACAACTCCTACGAGCAGTACTTC.

This clone was detected only once. The V and J genes are TRBV7-9 and TRBJ1-1; a weak D match, TRBD1 (6 bases). The CDR3 is 15 amino acids. V dropped 4 bases and J dropped 4 bases, with 16 bases sitting between them. The germline CDR1 and CDR2 sequences are SEHNR and FQNEAQ (reference sequence). Written as DNA, the CDR3 is TGTGCCAGCAGCTGGCCCGGGGGGCCAGTCACTGAAGCTTTCTTT. It specifies CASSWPGGPVTEAFF.

The gene calls are TRBV19 and TRBJ1-1; D possibly corresponds to TRBD1 (5 bases). Germline CDR1 reads LNHDA; CDR2 reads SQIVND (reference sequence). This CDR3 is 17 amino acids long. Trimming removed 3 bases at V and 0 bases at J, with 17 bases between. CDR3 region: CASSMGGEGYMNTEAFF. CDR3 sequence (DNA): TGTGCCAGTAGTATGGGAGGGGAAGGGTACATGAACACTGAAGCTTTCTTT.

V usage is TRBV7-9 and J usage is TRBJ1-3; TRBD1 agrees at 8 bases. The CDR3 is made up of 19 amino acids. Germline V gene data show CDR1 as SEHNR and CDR2 as FQNEAQ (reference sequence). With V trimmed by 5 bases and J by 2 bases, 17 bases remained unmatched. CDR3 region: CASSPDRGLSTGTGNTIYF. The CDR3 region has the DNA TGTGCCAGCAGCCCTGACAGGGGTTTATCGACGGGGACTGGAAACACCATATATTTT.

The table lists this clone with a count of one. This chain links TRBV6-1 with TRBJ2-4; possibly TRBD1 for D (5 bases). The CDR3 has 14 amino acids. V was trimmed by 7 bases and J by 0 bases, leaving 10 bases between them. CDR1 is MNHNS and CDR2 is SASEGT in the germline V gene. CDR3 amino acids: CASTRQIAKNIQYF. CDR3 bases: TGTGCCAGCACCAGACAGATAGCCAAAAACATTCAGTACTTC.

The chain links TRBV7-9 to TRBJ1-1; 7 nucleotides align to TRBD1. Germline CDR1 reads SEHNR; CDR2 reads FQNEAQ (reference sequence). Trimming at V came to 4 bases and at J to 4 bases, leaving 9 bases not matched to a gene. CDR3 size: 15 residues. The CDR3 region has the DNA TGTGCCAGCAGCTCCCCCGACAGGGTCACCACTGAAGCTTTCTTT. It yields the protein CASSSPDRVTTEAFF.

A single count supports this clone. V usage is TRBV6-4 and J usage is TRBJ1-1; 11 nucleotides match TRBD1. This CDR3 has 16 amino acids. The germline gives CDR1 MRHNA, CDR2 SNTAGT. Trimming at V came to 6 bases and at J to 1 base, leaving 7 bases not matched to a gene. This CDR3 reads CASSLGTGGANTEAFF. In nucleotides, the CDR3 is TGTGCCAGCAGCTTGGGGACAGGGGGGGCGAACACTGAAGCTTTCTTT.

This chain links TRBV28 with TRBJ2-3; TRBD1 matches 9 bases. Germline assignment: CDR1 MDHEN and CDR2 SYDVKM. The CDR3 loop spans 16 amino acids. V dropped 4 bases and J dropped 3; count of bases not matched to a gene: 8. CDR3 amino acids: CASSSSGQGGTDTQYF. The DNA for the CDR3 is TGTGCCAGCAGTTCCTCGGGACAGGGTGGAACAGATACGCAGTATTTT.

The genes are TRBV27 and TRBJ1-2, with TRBD1 as a possible D gene (6 bases). The CDR3 spans 15 residues. V shed 5 bases and J shed 8 bases, with 21 bases lying between them. The germline V gene encodes CDR1 MNHEY and CDR2 SMNVEV (reference sequence). This chain's CDR3 is CASSIRDTAEEGYTF. Written as DNA, the CDR3 is TGTGCCAGCAGTATCCGGGACACCGCGGAGGAGGGCTACACCTTC.

This chain links TRBV20-1 with TRBJ2-1; D is unclear. The CDR3 runs 11 residues. Per germline, CDR1 DFQATT and CDR2 SNEGSKA (reference sequence). Trimming pared 6 bases from V and 10 bases from J, leaving 13 bases between. The CDR3 coding sequence is TGCAGTGCACGAGATCAGGAAGAGCAGTTCTTC. Amino acid sequence: CSARDQEEQFF.

J is TRBJ1-2 and V is TRBV19; D is unresolved. Germline CDR1 LNHDA, CDR2 SQIVND (reference sequence). Trimming stripped 8 bases from V and 3 bases from J, with 4 bases between. The CDR3 contains 10 residues. CDR3 protein: CASSDYGYTF. The CDR3 coding sequence is TGTGCCAGTTCGGACTATGGCTACACCTTC.

In this sample, this clone turned up a few times. CDR3 residues: CASIQTGVSEKPQHF. CDR3 sequence (DNA): TGTGCCAGCATACAAACAGGGGTTAGTGAAAAGCCCCAGCATTTT. The chain combines TRBV6-1 with TRBJ1-5, with TRBD1 identical over 7 bases. This CDR3 is built from 15 residues. CDR1 and CDR2 from the germline V gene are MNHNS and SASEGT. After removal of 7 bases from V and 8 bases from J, the junction contained 14 bases not matched to a gene.

About this clone itself: Other DNA sequences in this specimen translate into the identical CDR3. The CDR3 spells CSAFPGQQAFF. For the CDR3, the DNA is TGCAGTGCTTTTCCGGGACAGCAAGCTTTCTTT. The genes are TRBV20-1 and TRBJ1-1; 7 nucleotides match TRBD1. Germline V gives CDR1 DFQATT, CDR2 SNEGSKA (reference sequence). The junction had 6 bases not matched to a gene; V was cut back by 5 bases and J by 9 bases. CDR3 size: 11 residues.

V gene TRBV2 combines with J gene TRBJ2-2; weak D call: TRBD1 (6 bases). The CDR3 totals 17 residues. Germline assignment: CDR1 SNHLY and CDR2 FYNNEI. V was pared by 6 bases and J by 3 bases, with 20 bases between. The CDR3 coding sequence is TGTGCCAGCAGCCAGGGTCGTGGGACACCCGACACCGGGGAGCTGTTTTTT. Its protein is CASSQGRGTPDTGELFF.

This chain uses TRBV11-3 with TRBJ1-3; unclear D gene. The CDR3 loop spans 13 amino acids. V lost 4 bases, J lost 4 bases, and 8 bases lay in between. Germline CDR1 is SGHNT and CDR2 is YENEEA. In nucleotides, the CDR3 is TGTGCCAGCAGCTCGAGTCCCGGAAACACCATATATTTT. Protein: CASSSSPGNTIYF.